The subject of this entry is one T cell receptor beta chain. Its cognate antigen is unknown. Expressed TCRB transcripts were sequenced because the entire RNA isolate underwent reverse transcription. Sequencing used immunoSEQ multiplex PCR; TCRdb keeps in-frame clones, though not all of them. In the table there are 50,000 or so clones, under 55% of which are singletons. This entry comes from a study of beta chain features in type 1 diabetes. General study findings and limits: A potential influence of HLA type upon TCRB rearrangement remained unresolved herein. Across all four CD4+ subsets, people with type 1 diabetes showed modestly shorter TCRB CDR3s.

Trimming removed 5 bases from V and 1 base from J, with 7 bases in between. The CDR3 runs to 13 residues. Germline CDR1 is SEHNR and CDR2 is FQNEAQ (reference sequence). Sequenced sample: Tregs from blood. The gene calls are TRBV7-9 and TRBJ2-3; perhaps TRBD1 as D (6 bases). The source is a young man with type 1 diabetes. The CDR3, as DNA: TGTGCCAGCAGCCACAGGGGCACAGATACGCAGTATTTT. Encoded protein: CASSHRGTDTQYF.